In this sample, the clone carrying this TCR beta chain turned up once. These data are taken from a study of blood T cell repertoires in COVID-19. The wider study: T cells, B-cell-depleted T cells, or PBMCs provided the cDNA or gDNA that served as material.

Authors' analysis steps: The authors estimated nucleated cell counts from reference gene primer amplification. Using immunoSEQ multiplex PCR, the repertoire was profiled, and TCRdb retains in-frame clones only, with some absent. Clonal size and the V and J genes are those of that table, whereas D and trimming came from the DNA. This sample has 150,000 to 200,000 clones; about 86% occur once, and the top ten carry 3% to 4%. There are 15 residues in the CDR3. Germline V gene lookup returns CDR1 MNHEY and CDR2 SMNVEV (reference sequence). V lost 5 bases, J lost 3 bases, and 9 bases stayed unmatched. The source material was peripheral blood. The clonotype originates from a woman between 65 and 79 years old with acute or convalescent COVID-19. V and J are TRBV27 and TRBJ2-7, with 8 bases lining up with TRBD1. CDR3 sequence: CASSLQRDRIYEQYF. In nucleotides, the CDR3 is TGTGCCAGCAGTCTCCAACGGGACAGGATCTACGAGCAGTACTTC.